This TCR beta chain emerged from a study of CD8 T cells in Susac syndrome. Broader study findings: A relatively small number of individuals underwent TCR sequencing and HLA analysis.

With respect to this clonotype: The antigen remains undetermined.

Deletions cut 4 bases from V and 0 bases from J, with 12 bases between. Germline loops: CDR1 PRHDT, CDR2 FYEKMQ (reference sequence). The CDR3 is made up of 15 amino acids. CD8+ and CD4+ T cells from blood underwent TCR beta sequencing. Bulk CD8+ and CD4+ cells came from magnetic negative isolation; CD8+ TEMRA by FACS. cDNA came from roughly 0.53 to 1 ug RNA primed by random hexamers. Multiplex PCR with immunoSEQ amplified the TCR beta CDR3 across 54 Vbeta and 13 Jbeta. TCRdb analysed the immunoSEQ multiplex PCR reads with MiXCR anew, one entry per CDR3 protein. The sample shows approximately 70,000 distinct CDR3 sequences, under 96% of them seen only once.

The sequenced material came from CD4+ T cells from PBMCs. This rearrangement joins TRBV13 to TRBJ2-5; D remains ambiguous. The sequence derives from a human donor with multiple sclerosis. CDR3 loop: CASSSRVPYQETQYF. CDR3 bases: TGTGCCAGCAGCTCAAGGGTGCCGTACCAAGAGACCCAGTACTTC. Full variable domain (remainder filled in from reference TRBV13 and TRBJ2-5): AAGVIQSPRHLIKEKRETATLKCYPIPRHDTVYWYQQGPGQDPQFLISFYEKMQSDKGSIPDRFSAQQFSDYHSELNMSSLELGDSALYFCASSSRVPYQETQYFGPGTRLLVL.